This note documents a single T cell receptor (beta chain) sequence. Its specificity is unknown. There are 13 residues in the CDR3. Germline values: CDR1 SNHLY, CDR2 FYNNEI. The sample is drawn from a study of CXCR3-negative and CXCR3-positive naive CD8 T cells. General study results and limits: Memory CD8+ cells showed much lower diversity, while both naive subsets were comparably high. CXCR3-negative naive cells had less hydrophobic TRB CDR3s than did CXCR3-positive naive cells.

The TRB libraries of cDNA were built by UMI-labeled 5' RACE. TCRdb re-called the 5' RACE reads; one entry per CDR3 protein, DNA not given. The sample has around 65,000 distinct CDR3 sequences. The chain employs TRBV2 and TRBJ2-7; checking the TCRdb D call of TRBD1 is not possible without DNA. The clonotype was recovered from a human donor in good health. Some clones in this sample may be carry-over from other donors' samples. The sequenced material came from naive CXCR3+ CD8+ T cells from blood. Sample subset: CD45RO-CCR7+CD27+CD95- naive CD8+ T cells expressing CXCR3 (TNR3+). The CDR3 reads CASRHRDPYEQYF.